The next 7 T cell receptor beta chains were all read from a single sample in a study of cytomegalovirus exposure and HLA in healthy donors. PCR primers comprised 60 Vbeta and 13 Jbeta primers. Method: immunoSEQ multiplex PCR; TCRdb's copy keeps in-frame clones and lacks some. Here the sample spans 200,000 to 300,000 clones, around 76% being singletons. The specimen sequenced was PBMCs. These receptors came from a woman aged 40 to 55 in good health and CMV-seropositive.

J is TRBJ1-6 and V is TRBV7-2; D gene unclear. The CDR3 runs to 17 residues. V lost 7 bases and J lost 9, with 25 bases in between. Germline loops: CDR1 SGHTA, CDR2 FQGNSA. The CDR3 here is CASTSRGSGSGGSPLHF. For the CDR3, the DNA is TGTGCCAGCACCTCTAGAGGGTCGGGGAGCGGCGGTTCACCCCTCCACTTT.

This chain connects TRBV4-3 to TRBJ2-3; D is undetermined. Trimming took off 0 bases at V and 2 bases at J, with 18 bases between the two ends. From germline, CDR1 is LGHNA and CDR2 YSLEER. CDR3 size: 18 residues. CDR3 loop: CASSQDIPETLVTDTQYF. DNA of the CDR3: TGCGCCAGCAGCCAAGATATCCCAGAGACTCTCGTCACAGATACGCAGTATTTT.

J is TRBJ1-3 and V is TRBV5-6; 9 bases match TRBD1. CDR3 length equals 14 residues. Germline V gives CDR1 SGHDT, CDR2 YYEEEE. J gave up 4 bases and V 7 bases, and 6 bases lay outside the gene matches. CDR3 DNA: TGTGCCAGCGGCGACAGGGGGAGCGGAAACACCATATATTTT. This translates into CASGDRGSGNTIYF.

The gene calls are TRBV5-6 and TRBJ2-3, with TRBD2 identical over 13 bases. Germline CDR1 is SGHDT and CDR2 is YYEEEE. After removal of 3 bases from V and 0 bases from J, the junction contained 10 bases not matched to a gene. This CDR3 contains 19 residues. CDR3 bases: TGTGCCAGCAGCTGGCCCCGTACTAGCGGGAGGGCCAGCACAGATACGCAGTATTTT. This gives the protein CASSWPRTSGRASTDTQYF.

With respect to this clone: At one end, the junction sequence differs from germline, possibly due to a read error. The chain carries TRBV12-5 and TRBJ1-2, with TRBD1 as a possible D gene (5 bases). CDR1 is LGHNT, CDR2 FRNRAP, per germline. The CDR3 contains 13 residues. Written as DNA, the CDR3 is TGTGCTAGTGGGCCAGGACACCTCTATGACTACACCTTC. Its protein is CASGPGHLYDYTF.

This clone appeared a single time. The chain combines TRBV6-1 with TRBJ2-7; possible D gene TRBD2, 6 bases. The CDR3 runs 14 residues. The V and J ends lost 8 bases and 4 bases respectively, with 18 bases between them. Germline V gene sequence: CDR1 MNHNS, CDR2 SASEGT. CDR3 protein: CASPSGRRGYEQYF. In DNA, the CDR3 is TGTGCCAGCCCATCGGGCAGGAGGGGATACGAGCAGTACTTC.

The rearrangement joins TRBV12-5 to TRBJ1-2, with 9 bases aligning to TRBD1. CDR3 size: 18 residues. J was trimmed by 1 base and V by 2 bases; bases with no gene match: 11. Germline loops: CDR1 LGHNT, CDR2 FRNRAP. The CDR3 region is CASGLSGDRGIGNYGYTF. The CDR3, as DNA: TGTGCTAGTGGTTTGAGTGGAGACAGGGGGATAGGTAACTATGGCTACACCTTC.